This T cell receptor (beta chain) was retrieved from a study of blood T cells in healthy people across ages. Regarding the study as a whole: A roughly linear age-dependent decrease characterized TCR beta diversity per million T cells. What prevented conclusive comparison of naive and antigen-experienced cells was that PBMCs were unsorted.

A second PCR, run for roughly 7 to 12 cycles, used a sample-barcoded 5' primer plus a J-beta primer mix. TCRdb reprocessed the 5' RACE reads with MiXCR, giving one entry per CDR3 protein. The sample lists over 1,200,000 distinct CDR3 sequences; around 55% were seen once. Every donor gave roughly 9.2 milliliters of peripheral blood. The study isolated at least 6 million PBMCs from each sample. Germline loops: CDR1 LGHDT, CDR2 YNNKEL (reference sequence). The CDR3 has 16 amino acids. The trim removed 1 base at V and 6 bases at J, leaving 10 bases unmatched. Concerning this clonotype itself: Its target is not known.

The chain uses TRBV3-1 and TRBJ2-3; TRBD2 aligns across 7 bases. The sequence derives from a man aged 18 to 30 in good health. The specimen was blood. The CDR3 coding sequence is TGTGCCAGCAGCCAAGTTCCTAGCGGACTAAGGGATACGCAGTATTTT. Protein product: CASSQVPSGLRDTQYF.